The 32 T cell receptor beta chains below were found in one sample sequenced in a study of vaccination and CD4 T cells after COVID-19. As for treatment: roughly 11-day PBMC culture with coronavirus spike peptide pools or control peptides (ViraFEST assay). Sequenced with the Oncomine TCR Beta short-read assay was DNA taken from cultured CD4+ T cells. One entry per CDR3 protein results from TCRdb running MiXCR on the PCR reads. The profile shows about 21,000 distinct CDR3 sequences, roughly half of them singletons. These receptors' targets are unknown. Sequenced sample: CD4+ T cells from blood, cultured in vitro. Receptor source: a human donor who had recovered from COVID-19.

This rearrangement joins TRBV19 to TRBJ1-6, with 9 bases matching TRBD1. From germline, CDR1 is LNHDA and CDR2 SQIVND (reference sequence). The CDR3 has 16 residues. V dropped 7 bases and J dropped 6; count of bases not matched to a gene: 10. The CDR3 reads CASKDPGQGGNSPLHF. The CDR3 nucleotides read TGTGCCAGTAAAGACCCGGGACAGGGTGGTAATTCACCCCTCCACTTT. The full variable domain, rest sourced from reference TRBV19 and TRBJ1-6, is DGGITQSPKYLFRKEGQNVTLSCEQNLNHDAMYWYRQDPGQGLRLIYYSQIVNDFQKGDIAEGYSVSREKKESFPLTVTSAQKNPTAFYLCASKDPGQGGNSPLHFGNGTRLTVT.

V and J are TRBV30 and TRBJ1-2; TRBD1 is a possible D gene (6 bases). Germline-derived CDR1 and CDR2 are GTSNPN and SVGIG (reference sequence). This CDR3 is 15 amino acids long. Trimming stripped 0 bases from V and 2 bases from J, with 13 bases between. CDR3: CAWSVLTGGNYGYTF. The DNA for the CDR3 is TGTGCCTGGAGTGTATTGACAGGTGGCAACTATGGCTACACCTTC.

The chain uses TRBV7-9 and TRBJ2-3; D is possibly TRBD2 (6 bases). Between the trimmed V and J ends, which lost 5 bases and 0 bases, there was a span of 9 bases. Germline-derived CDR1 and CDR2 are SEHNR and FQNEAQ (reference sequence). The CDR3 runs 14 residues. CDR3: CASSPGGSTDTQYF. CDR3 DNA sequence: TGTGCCAGCAGCCCCGGAGGGAGCACAGATACGCAGTATTTT. The variable domain in full, with the rest retrieved from reference TRBV7-9 and TRBJ2-3, is DTGVSQNPRHKITKRGQNVTFRCDPISEHNRLYWYRQTLGQGPEFLTYFQNEAQLEKSRLLSDRFSAERPKGSFSTLEIQRTEQGDSAMYLCASSPGGSTDTQYFGPGTRLTVL.

The chain recombines TRBV21-1 with TRBJ2-7; the table calls TRBD1, which could not be checked here. TRBV21-1 is given as a pseudogene. The length of the CDR3 is 17 residues. The chain's CDR3 is CASSKEGVRLMDYEQYF. For the CDR3, the DNA is TGTGCCAGCAGCAAAGAGGGGGTCCGATTGATGGACTACGAGCAGTACTTC.

In its sample, this clonotype was seen a few times. This chain links TRBV20-1 with TRBJ1-1; D possibly corresponds to TRBD1 (6 bases). Germline lookup yields CDR1 DFQATT and CDR2 SNEGSKA (reference sequence). V lost 0 bases and J lost 3, with 11 bases in between. The CDR3 consists of 14 residues. The CDR3 reads CSARDRGGDTEAFF. The DNA for the CDR3 is TGCAGTGCTAGAGACCGAGGGGGGGACACTGAAGCTTTCTTT.

The sample holds a few counts of this clonotype. The chain uses TRBV19 and TRBJ1-2; D is perhaps TRBD1 (5 bases). V lost 7 bases to trimming and J lost 6 bases, with 24 bases between them. The V gene's germline CDR1 is LNHDA and CDR2 SQIVND (reference sequence). The CDR3 length is 16 residues. The DNA of the CDR3 is TGTGCCAGTACCTATAGGCGGGGCAGCGGAAATCATGGCTACACCTTC. Translating gives CASTYRRGSGNHGYTF.

The chain is built from TRBV11-2 and TRBJ2-7; maybe TRBD1 (5 bases). Germline-derived CDR1 and CDR2 are SGHAT and FQNNGV. This CDR3 region has 14 residues. Deletions cut 1 base from V and 9 bases from J, with 16 bases between. CDR3 sequence (DNA): TGTGCCAGCAGCTTAGGCGGCAGGGCGAACGTGCAGTACTTC. It specifies CASSLGGRANVQYF.

The genes are TRBV6-1 and TRBJ1-1; 9 bases fit TRBD1. CDR1 and CDR2 from the germline V gene are MNHNS and SASEGT. V dropped 8 bases and J dropped 2; count of bases not matched to a gene: 15. This CDR3 has 17 residues. CDR3 nucleotides: TGTGCCAGCGCACGAGCCGGGACAGGGCAAGTAAACACTGAAGCTTTCTTT. Translating gives CASARAGTGQVNTEAFF.

V and J are TRBV6-1 and TRBJ1-1, with no clear D. The CDR3 is 15 residues long. The V and J ends lost 6 bases and 4 bases respectively, with 18 bases between them. Germline values: CDR1 MNHNS, CDR2 SASEGT. CDR3 nucleotide sequence: TGTGCCAGCAGGACCATACCAGTAGGAGGCACTGAAGCTTTCTTT. This sequence encodes CASRTIPVGGTEAFF.

This clonotype was counted a few times. The J gene is TRBJ2-3, the V gene TRBV7-9; D is possibly TRBD1 (6 bases). The V end lost 0 bases, the J end lost 0 bases, and 10 bases lay between the germline ends. The CDR3 consists of 16 residues. Per the germline V gene, CDR1 is SEHNR and CDR2 is FQNEAQ (reference sequence). CDR3 amino acids: CASSLAGQFSTDTQYF. The DNA of the CDR3 is TGTGCCAGCAGCTTAGCAGGACAGTTTAGCACAGATACGCAGTATTTT.

The chain carries TRBV2 and TRBJ2-2; D might be TRBD2 (6 bases). CDR1 SNHLY and CDR2 FYNNEI come from the germline V gene. The ends were cut back, 8 bases at V and 4 bases at J, with 14 bases in the middle. CDR3 size: 14 residues. This chain's CDR3 is CASGGTRSTGELFF. The CDR3 DNA follows: TGTGCCAGCGGCGGGACCCGTTCCACCGGGGAGCTGTTTTTT.

The genes are TRBV20-1 and TRBJ2-1; 10 nucleotides match TRBD1. The germline V gene has CDR1 DFQATT and CDR2 SNEGSKA (reference sequence). The J segment lost 3 bases and the V segment lost 2 bases, leaving 4 bases of the junction unmatched. There are 15 residues in the CDR3. CDR3: CSARPGTGDYNEQFF. CDR3 DNA sequence: TGCAGTGCTAGACCCGGGACAGGGGACTACAATGAGCAGTTCTTC.

The CDR3 DNA follows: TGTGCCAGCAGCTTAGACGGCCTACCGCGATATTTT. Its translation is CASSLDGLPRYF. This chain connects TRBV7-2 to TRBJ2-3; no clear D. The V and J ends lost 1 base and 15 bases respectively, with 14 bases between them. The CDR3 runs to 12 residues. Germline CDR1 reads SGHTA; CDR2 reads FQGNSA.

The chain combines TRBV20-1 with TRBJ1-1, with no clear D. Germline CDR1 reads DFQATT; CDR2 reads SNEGSKA (reference sequence). This CDR3 spans 12 amino acids. V was shortened by 3 bases and J by 11 bases, with 16 bases between the two germline ends. The CDR3 bases are TGCAGTGCTAGCCACTTAAATTACCGGGCTTTCTTT. This translates into CSASHLNYRAFF.

This clonotype was seen a handful of times. This chain joins TRBV20-1 and TRBJ1-2; D is unresolved. Germline loops: CDR1 DFQATT, CDR2 SNEGSKA (reference sequence). The V gene lost 5 bases and the J gene lost 0 bases, with 13 bases spanning the gap. The CDR3 is 14 amino acids. The CDR3 DNA reads as TGCAGTGCTCCTGCTAGTCCCTCTAACTATGGCTACACCTTC. Residues: CSAPASPSNYGYTF.

The chain uses TRBV29-1 and TRBJ2-6, with D perhaps matching TRBD1 (5 bases). V lost 6 bases to trimming and J lost 0 bases, with 6 bases between them. The CDR3 totals 13 residues. Looked up from germline, CDR1 is SQVTM and CDR2 is ANQGSEA. In DNA form, the CDR3 reads TGCAGCGTACAGGACTCTGGGGCCAACGTCCTGACTTTC. It translates to CSVQDSGANVLTF.

This rearrangement joins TRBV20-1 to TRBJ1-1; perhaps TRBD1 as D (5 bases). V was pared by 3 bases and J by 0 bases, with 14 bases between. Germline V CDR1 and CDR2: DFQATT, SNEGSKA (reference sequence). CDR3 length equals 15 residues. As DNA, the CDR3 is TGCAGTGCTAGTGGCCAGGGATGGATGAACACTGAAGCTTTCTTT. Translation: CSASGQGWMNTEAFF.

The rearrangement uses TRBV2 and TRBJ2-7, with 7 bases aligning to TRBD2. This CDR3 comprises 14 residues. Germline V lookup: CDR1 SNHLY, CDR2 FYNNEI. Trimming cost V 6 bases and J 0 bases; bases outside gene matches: 5. The CDR3 loop is CASRATSDSYEQYF. As DNA, the CDR3 is TGTGCCAGCAGGGCCACTAGCGACTCCTACGAGCAGTACTTC.

This rearrangement joins TRBV4-1 to TRBJ2-7, with 7 nucleotides matching TRBD2. This CDR3 spans 13 amino acids. The germline gives CDR1 MGHRA, CDR2 YSYEKL. V shed 2 bases and J 4 bases; nucleotides not matched to a gene: 2. Here the CDR3 DNA reads TGCGCCAGCAGCCAAATCGGGGGGTACGAGCAGTACTTC. Protein product: CASSQIGGYEQYF.

The rearrangement uses TRBV5-6 and TRBJ2-7; a possible D gene is TRBD2 (5 bases). Germline assignment: CDR1 SGHDT and CDR2 YYEEEE. This CDR3 has 13 residues. Trimming removed 4 bases from V and 2 bases from J, with 10 bases in between. The CDR3 region is CASSPGLTYEQYF. Here the CDR3 DNA reads TGTGCCAGCAGCCCCGGACTGACCTACGAGCAGTACTTC.

This clonotype was observed a handful of times. This chain connects TRBV6-2 or TRBV6-3 to TRBJ1-5, with D perhaps TRBD1 (5 bases). Germline lookup yields CDR1 MNHEY and CDR2 SVGEGT. V lost 9 bases, J lost 3 bases, and 12 bases lay in between. CDR3 length equals 13 residues. The CDR3 is CASRQNYNQPQHF. The CDR3 DNA is TGTGCCAGTAGACAGAACTACAATCAGCCCCAGCATTTT.

The chain links TRBV30 to TRBJ2-3; TRBD2 matches 10 bases. J lost 8 bases, V lost 6 bases, and 8 bases had no gene match. CDR1 GTSNPN and CDR2 SVGIG come from the germline V gene (reference sequence). The CDR3 extends over 13 amino acids. The CDR3 coding sequence is TGTGCCTGTTCAACTAGCGGGGCCGGTACGCAGTATTTT. Amino acid sequence: CACSTSGAGTQYF.

This chain uses TRBV30 with TRBJ2-1, with 7 nucleotides matching TRBD2. The V gene's germline CDR1 is GTSNPN and CDR2 SVGIG (reference sequence). The V gene end was trimmed by 2 bases and the J gene end by 3 bases; junction bases not matched to a gene: 10. This CDR3 has 16 amino acids. This CDR3 reads CAWSPPRPGGYNEQFF. The CDR3 DNA follows: TGTGCCTGGAGTCCGCCCCGCCCGGGAGGCTACAATGAGCAGTTCTTC. The whole variable domain, remainder taken from reference TRBV30 and TRBJ2-1, is SQTIHQWPATLVQPVGSPLSLECTVEGTSNPNLYWYRQAAGRGLQLLFYSVGIGQISSEVPQNLSASRPQDRQFILSSKKLLLSDSGFYLCAWSPPRPGGYNEQFFGPGTRLTVL.

In this sample, this clonotype turned up a few times. The V gene is TRBV7-9, the J gene TRBJ1-1, with 10 bases matching TRBD1. The J segment lost 5 bases and the V segment lost 0 bases, leaving 3 bases of the junction unmatched. Germline-derived CDR1 and CDR2 are SEHNR and FQNEAQ (reference sequence). The CDR3 is made up of 15 amino acids. The CDR3 sequence: CASSLARTGGTEAFF. The CDR3 DNA is TGTGCCAGCAGCTTAGCGAGGACAGGGGGGACTGAAGCTTTCTTT.

This clonotype was counted a single time. The genes are TRBV11-3 and TRBJ2-2; TRBD2 matches 7 bases. Trimming cost V 5 bases and J 7 bases; bases outside gene matches: 13. Per germline, CDR1 SGHNT and CDR2 YENEEA. The CDR3 runs 16 residues. DNA for the CDR3: TGTGCCAGCAGCCTAGCGCGGGGGAGGCAAGGCGGGGAGCTGTTTTTT. Amino acid sequence: CASSLARGRQGGELFF.

The CDR3 loop is CASSLSAPGRAYEQYF. The DNA of the CDR3 is TGTGCCAGCAGCTTAAGTGCCCCGGGTAGGGCCTACGAGCAGTACTTC. The chain couples TRBV7-8 to TRBJ2-7; D remains ambiguous. Trimming removed 2 bases from V and 2 bases from J, with 16 bases in between. The V gene's germline CDR1 is SGHVS and CDR2 FQNEAQ. The CDR3 is 16 amino acids.

This chain connects TRBV7-9 to TRBJ2-2, with 7 bases aligning to TRBD2. The germline CDR1 and CDR2 sequences are SEHNR and FQNEAQ (reference sequence). The CDR3 has 15 residues. With 5 bases clipped from V and 5 bases from J, the junction kept 8 bases outside the gene matches. The CDR3 region is CASSQRRGGTGELFF. The CDR3 nucleotides are TGTGCCAGCAGCCAAAGGCGGGGAGGGACCGGGGAGCTGTTTTTT.

This chain uses TRBV20-1 with TRBJ2-7, with D perhaps TRBD1 or TRBD2 (5 bases each). V lost 1 base and J 3 bases, leaving 10 bases between the germline ends. The CDR3 has 13 residues. CDR1 is DFQATT and CDR2 is SNEGSKA in the germline V gene (reference sequence). The CDR3 coding sequence is TGCAGTGCTAGAGGGGACGGGGTCTACGAGCAGTACTTC. Encoded protein: CSARGDGVYEQYF.

The J gene is TRBJ2-3, the V gene TRBV11-2, with a weak D call TRBD1 (6 bases). Germline-derived CDR1 and CDR2 are SGHAT and FQNNGV. This CDR3 comprises 16 residues. V dropped 3 bases and J dropped 1 base, with 14 bases sitting between them. CDR3 in amino acids: CASSLGMKGGTDTQYF. The CDR3 region has the DNA TGTGCCAGCAGCTTGGGGATGAAGGGGGGCACAGATACGCAGTATTTT.

In this sample, this clonotype turned up a few times. J is TRBJ2-5 and V is TRBV6-1; perhaps TRBD1 as D (5 bases). Trimming took 2 bases from V and 7 from J, leaving 14 bases between them. The CDR3 totals 14 residues. Germline-derived CDR1 and CDR2 are MNHNS and SASEGT. The CDR3 nucleotides are TGTGCCAGCAGTGAACTCTTAAGGGGTACGACCCAGTACTTC. It yields the protein CASSELLRGTTQYF.

The chain has TRBV19 and TRBJ1-5, with D maybe TRBD1 (5 bases). The V gene lost 3 bases and the J gene lost 2 bases, with 14 bases spanning the gap. The length of the CDR3 is 16 residues. Per the germline V gene, CDR1 is LNHDA and CDR2 is SQIVND (reference sequence). Here the CDR3 DNA reads TGTGCCAGTAGTATGACCGGGACGTGGGGCAATCAGCCCCAGCATTTT. Its protein product is CASSMTGTWGNQPQHF.

This chain connects TRBV6-1 to TRBJ2-2, with D possibly matching TRBD1 (7 bases). Trimming cost V 10 bases and J 1 base, with 13 bases left between them. This CDR3 has 14 residues. Germline assignment: CDR1 MNHNS and CDR2 SASEGT. The CDR3 here is CATQGGRNTGELFF. For the CDR3, the DNA is TGTGCCACCCAGGGGGGTCGGAACACCGGGGAGCTGTTTTTT.